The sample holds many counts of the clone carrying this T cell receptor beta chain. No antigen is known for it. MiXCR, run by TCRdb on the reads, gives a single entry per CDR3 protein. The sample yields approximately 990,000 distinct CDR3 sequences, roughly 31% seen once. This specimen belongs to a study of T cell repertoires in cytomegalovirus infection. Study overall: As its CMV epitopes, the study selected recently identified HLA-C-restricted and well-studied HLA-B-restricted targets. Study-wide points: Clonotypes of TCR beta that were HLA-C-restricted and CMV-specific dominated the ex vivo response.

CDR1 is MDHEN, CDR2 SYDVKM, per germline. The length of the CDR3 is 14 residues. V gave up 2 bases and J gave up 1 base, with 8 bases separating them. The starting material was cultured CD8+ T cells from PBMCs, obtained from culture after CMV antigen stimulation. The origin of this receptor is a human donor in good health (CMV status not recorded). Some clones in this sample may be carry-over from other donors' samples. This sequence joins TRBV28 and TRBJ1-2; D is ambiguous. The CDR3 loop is CASSLRQINYGYTF. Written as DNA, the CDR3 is TGTGCCAGCAGTTTAAGGCAGATTAACTATGGCTACACCTTC.